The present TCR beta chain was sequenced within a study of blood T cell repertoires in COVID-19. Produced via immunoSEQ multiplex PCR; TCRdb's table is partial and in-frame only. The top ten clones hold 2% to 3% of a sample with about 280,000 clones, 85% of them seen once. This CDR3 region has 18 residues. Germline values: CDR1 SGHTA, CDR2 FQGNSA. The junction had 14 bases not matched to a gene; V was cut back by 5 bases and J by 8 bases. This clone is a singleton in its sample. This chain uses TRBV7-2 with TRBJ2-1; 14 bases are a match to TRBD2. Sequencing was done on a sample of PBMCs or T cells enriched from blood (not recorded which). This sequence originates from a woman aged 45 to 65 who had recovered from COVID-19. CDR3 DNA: TGTGCCAGCAGCCCGGGGACTAGCGGGGGAGAGAACATCGATGAGCAGTTCTTC. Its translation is CASSPGTSGGENIDEQFF.